Listed here is a single T cell receptor beta chain. Its target antigen remains unknown. No qualities accompany the bases; no much larger clone lies one base away. Measured from the cysteine to the phenylalanine, the CDR3 is 14 residues long. The only DNA kept is the CDR3, 42 bases in frame from the first base. A distance of 18 bases separates the germline ends of V and J, which lose 5 bases and 8 bases respectively. The germline V gene specifies MDHEN as CDR1 and SYDVKM as CDR2. Preparation of the library involved the immunoSEQ multiplex PCR assay. Not all clones reach the TCRdb copy of this immuneACCESS table, which keeps in-frame sequences only. Checked studies attribute under half of the gap to unresolved V genes and leave the rest unexplained. For this sample there are approximately 11,000 clones; around nine tenths appear just once. The top ten clones comprise 2.2% of the sample. The data were taken from a study of tumor T cells in aggressive B-cell lymphoma (dated by TCRdb to about 2017).

The clonotype was recovered from an adult with diffuse large B cell lymphoma. The chain employs TRBV28 and TRBJ1-2, with TRBD1 as a weak D call on 6 bases. Specimen: tumor tissue. The nucleotide sequence reads TGTGCCAGCAGTGCCCACACAGGGTTGGGAGGCTACACCTTC. This encodes CASSAHTGLGGYTF.